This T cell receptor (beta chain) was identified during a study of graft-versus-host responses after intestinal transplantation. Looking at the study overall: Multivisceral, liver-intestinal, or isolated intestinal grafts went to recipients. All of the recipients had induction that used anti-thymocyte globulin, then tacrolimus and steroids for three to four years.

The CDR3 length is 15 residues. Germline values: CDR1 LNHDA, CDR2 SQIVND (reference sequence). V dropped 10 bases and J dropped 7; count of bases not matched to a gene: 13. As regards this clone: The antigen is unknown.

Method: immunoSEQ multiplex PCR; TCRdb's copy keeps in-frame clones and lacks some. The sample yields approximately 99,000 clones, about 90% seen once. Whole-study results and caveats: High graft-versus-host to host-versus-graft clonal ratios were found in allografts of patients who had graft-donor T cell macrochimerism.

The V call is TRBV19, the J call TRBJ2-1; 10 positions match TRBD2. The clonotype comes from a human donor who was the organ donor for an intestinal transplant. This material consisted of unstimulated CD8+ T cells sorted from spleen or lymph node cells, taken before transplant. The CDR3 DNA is TGTGCCACCGCGTTAGCGGGAGGCCATATTAATGAGCAGTTCTTC. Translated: CATALAGGHINEQFF. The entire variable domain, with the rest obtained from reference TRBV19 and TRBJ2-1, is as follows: DGGITQSPKYLFRKEGQNVTLSCEQNLNHDAMYWYRQDPGQGLRLIYYSQIVNDFQKGDIAEGYSVSREKKESFPLTVTSAQKNPTAFYLCATALAGGHINEQFFGPGTRLTVL.